This T cell receptor beta chain stems from a study of blood T cell repertoires in COVID-19. The wider study: The analysed material was cDNA or gDNA that came from T cells, B-cell-depleted T cells, or PBMCs.

This CDR3 is 14 amino acids long. Trimming stripped 5 bases from V and 1 base from J, with 6 bases between. Germline V gives CDR1 MNHEY, CDR2 SMNVEV (reference sequence). Per the authors' pipeline: Estimation of nucleated cell counts was performed using reference gene primer amplification. The data were produced by immunoSEQ multiplex PCR, yet TCRdb's version contains in-frame clones alone and is incomplete. V, J and clone size reflect that table, while D and trimming were determined from the DNA. The sample includes 95,000 to 150,000 clones, over 75% of them seen just once. J is TRBJ2-6 and V is TRBV27; D gene uncertain. Sequencing was performed on peripheral blood. The clonotype comes from a man aged 65 to 79 with active or convalescent COVID-19. For the CDR3, the DNA is TGTGCCAGCAGTATTTATTCTGGGGCCAACGTCCTGACTTTC. Encoded protein: CASSIYSGANVLTF.